Listed below are T cell receptor beta chains from one sample, sequenced in a study of CD8 T cells in ankylosing spondylitis. TCRdb analysed the 5' RACE reads with MiXCR anew, one entry per CDR3 protein. The table lists about 540,000 distinct CDR3 sequences, 12% of them singletons. The sequenced sample was blood, either unsorted or a sorted T cell fraction (not recorded which). The receptors shown here come from a male donor with ankylosing spondylitis. The CDR3 runs from the conserved cysteine through the conserved F or W. D genes are given only for firm matches. Some rows mark clone size as missing; the rest say once, few, many or name a class of expanded clone.

clone_size	v_call	j_call	d_call	cdr3_nt	cdr3_aa
few	TRBV6-7	TRBJ2-1	.	TGTGCCGGAAGACTAGGGGACAATGAGCAGTTCTTC	CAGRLGDNEQFF
.	TRBV2	TRBJ2-7	.	TGTGCCACCAAAAAGCGGGTGGACTCCTACGAGCAGTACTTC	CATKKRVDSYEQYF
few	TRBV12-3/TRBV12-4	TRBJ2-6	.	TGTGCCAGCAGTTTACCGGGGTCTGCTGGGGCCAACGTCCTGACTTTC	CASSLPGSAGANVLTF
.	TRBV15	TRBJ2-2	.	TGTGCCACCAGCAGAGATGTTAGTTTGTCGGGCAGGAAGAACACCGGGGAGCTGTTTTTT	CATSRDVSLSGRKNTGELFF
.	TRBV20-1	TRBJ2-2	.	TGCAGTGCTATGATGCAGGGTTCCGGCGGGGAGCTGTTTTTT	CSAMMQGSGGELFF
.	TRBV12-3/TRBV12-4	TRBJ2-3	TRBD2	TGTGCCAGCAGTTTTGCCGGACTAGCGGGAGGAGAGGCTAGCACAGATACGCAGTATTTT	CASSFAGLAGGEASTDTQYF
.	TRBV19	TRBJ2-5	.	TGTGCCAGTAGCGCGACGAATCAAGAGACCCAGTACTTC	CASSATNQETQYF
.	TRBV20-1	TRBJ1-6	.	TGCAGTGCTAGAGATCCATCCAGGGTCGGGAAGAGTAATTCACCCCTCCACTTT	CSARDPSRVGKSNSPLHF
few	TRBV27	TRBJ1-5	.	TGTGCCAGCAGTTTATCGTTTCATCAGCCCCAGCATTTT	CASSLSFHQPQHF
few	TRBV27	TRBJ1-2	.	TGTGCCAGCAGTTTATCGGCCAGAAACTATGGCTACACCTTC	CASSLSARNYGYTF
many	TRBV12-3/TRBV12-4	TRBJ1-4	TRBD1	TGTGCCAGCGGCAGGGGGCTGTCTGAAAAACTGTTTTTT	CASGRGLSEKLFF
.	TRBV18	TRBJ1-1	TRBD1	TGTGCCAGCTCACCACCGGCCAGGGGGGGGACTGAAGCTTTCTTT	CASSPPARGGTEAFF
.	TRBV3-1	TRBJ2-3	.	TGTGCCAGCAGCCAACCGGGCGGAACAGATACGCAGTATTTT	CASSQPGGTDTQYF
many	TRBV20-1	TRBJ2-1	TRBD2	TGCAGTACCAGTCGGGGGGGGCTTGTTGAGCAGTTCTTC	CSTSRGGLVEQFF
.	TRBV6-5	TRBJ1-1	.	TGTGCCAGCAGTTTAGCCAGCGGGGCGAAAGACACTGAAGCTTTCTTT	CASSLASGAKDTEAFF
.	TRBV11-1	TRBJ2-7	TRBD2	TGTGCCAGCAGCTTAGTTGGGACTAGCACTTCCTACGAGCAGTACTTC	CASSLVGTSTSYEQYF
few	TRBV18	TRBJ2-1	TRBD2	TGTGCCAGCTCACCCCCCACTAGCGGCTACAATGAGCAGTTCTTC	CASSPPTSGYNEQFF
few	TRBV7-9	TRBJ2-1	.	TGTGCCAGCAGCAGAATATACCTAAGCTCCTACAATGAGCAGTTCTTC	CASSRIYLSSYNEQFF
many	TRBV24-1	TRBJ1-5	TRBD1	TGTGCCACCAGTGATTTAGGGACAGAGGGGCCCCAGCATTTT	CATSDLGTEGPQHF
.	TRBV10-3	TRBJ2-3	TRBD2	TGTGCCATCAGTCGGGAGGGAATAGATACGCAGTATTTT	CAISREGIDTQYF
few	TRBV20-1	TRBJ1-3	.	TGCAGTGCCAGTACAGGGTTCGGCTCTGGAAACACCATATATTTT	CSASTGFGSGNTIYF
few	TRBV30	TRBJ2-2	.	TGTGCCTGGAGTGTAACTCTTCTCACCGGGGAGCTGTTTTTT	CAWSVTLLTGELFF